Below, 26 T cell receptor beta chains from the same sample are listed, as sequenced in a study of CD8+ T cells in alopecia areata. Extraction of RNA preceded its reverse transcription into cDNA, which served as the sequencing template. TCRdb's table, derived via immunoSEQ multiplex PCR, lists solely in-frame clones and lacks some. The data show roughly 230,000 clones, 43% seen once. The treatment: oral pan-JAK inhibitor, 5-10 mg twice daily. This specimen consisted of CD4+ T cells sorted from blood, obtained at approximately week 37, from a patient treated with tofacitinib. Every receptor here comes from a human donor with alopecia areata.

The rearrangement uses TRBV6-5 and TRBJ2-1; 9 bases map to TRBD2. Per germline, CDR1 MNHEY and CDR2 SVGAGI. This CDR3 region has 14 residues. Trimming at V came to 6 bases and at J to 5 bases, leaving 5 bases not matched to a gene. The CDR3 region has the DNA TGTGCCAGCAGCGCTAGCGGGAAGAACAATGAGCAGTTCTTC. Translating gives CASSASGKNNEQFF.

This clone has just a few counts. The chain is built from TRBV19 and TRBJ1-5; tentative D call: TRBD1 (6 bases). CDR3 size: 12 residues. Deletions cut 10 bases from V and 5 bases from J, with 12 bases between. Germline values: CDR1 LNHDA, CDR2 SQIVND (reference sequence). Written as DNA, the CDR3 is TGTGCCACCGAGGACAGAGATCAGCCCCAGCATTTT. It codes for CATEDRDQPQHF.

This clone was counted a few times. The chain has TRBV9 and TRBJ1-5, with 7 bases aligning to TRBD1. V shed 4 bases, J shed 7 bases, and the junction held 8 bases outside the gene matches. The CDR3 spans 14 residues. Germline CDR1 reads SGDLS; CDR2 reads YYNGEE. The CDR3 sequence: CASSFQGGPQPQHF. The CDR3, as DNA: TGTGCCAGCAGCTTCCAGGGGGGGCCACAGCCCCAGCATTTT.

This clone was seen a few times. The genes are TRBV19 and TRBJ1-1, with D hard to call. The germline CDR1 and CDR2 sequences are LNHDA and SQIVND (reference sequence). With 10 bases removed from V and 6 bases from J, the gap between germline ends came to 24 bases. The CDR3 length is 15 residues. The CDR3 sequence: CATTNGRQVQSEAFF. DNA of the CDR3: TGTGCCACCACCAATGGGCGGCAGGTCCAGTCTGAAGCTTTCTTT.

This clone was counted at least ten times. The V call is TRBV7-6, the J call TRBJ2-7, with 7 bases identical to TRBD1. Germline V CDR1 and CDR2: SGHVS, FNYEAQ. The CDR3 spans 12 residues. Losses at the gene ends were 5 bases for V and 5 bases for J; bases not matched to a gene: 3. Here the CDR3 DNA reads TGTGCCAGCAGCCCTACAGGGGACGAGCAGTACTTC. Residues: CASSPTGDEQYF.

The J gene is TRBJ2-7, the V gene TRBV6-5; D is unclear. Germline values: CDR1 MNHEY, CDR2 SVGAGI. The CDR3 is made up of 15 amino acids. Between the trimmed V and J ends, which lost 6 bases and 2 bases, there was a span of 17 bases. CDR3: CASREPRSVPYEQYF. The CDR3 DNA reads TGTGCCAGCAGAGAACCCCGGTCAGTCCCCTACGAGCAGTACTTC.

This sequence joins TRBV18 and TRBJ2-4, with D possibly TRBD1 on 8 matching bases. V was cut by 6 bases and J by 3 bases, with 24 bases left in between. Germline V gene sequence: CDR1 KGHSH, CDR2 LQKENI. This CDR3 spans 18 amino acids. CDR3 DNA sequence: TGTGCCAGCTCGCTCCTCCCTGGACAGGGAGGGGGCAAAAACATTCAGTACTTC. Translated: CASSLLPGQGGGKNIQYF.

The CDR3 loop is CAWSDNAFIGANVLTF. CDR3 nucleotide sequence: TGTGCCTGGAGTGATAACGCCTTTATTGGGGCCAACGTCCTGACTTTC. The J gene is TRBJ2-6, the V gene TRBV30, with unresolved D. Germline values: CDR1 GTSNPN, CDR2 SVGIG (reference sequence). The ends were cut back, 1 base at V and 3 bases at J, with 13 bases in the middle. This CDR3 is 16 amino acids long.

The sample holds a few counts of this clone. The gene calls are TRBV4-2 and TRBJ2-2, with 7 bases lining up with TRBD1. With V trimmed by 5 bases and J by 0 bases, 6 bases remained unmatched. CDR1 is LGHNA and CDR2 is YNFKEQ in the germline V gene. The CDR3 has 16 residues. Here the CDR3 DNA reads TGTGCCAGCAGCGAAAGACAGGGCACGAACACCGGGGAGCTGTTTTTT. Its protein product is CASSERQGTNTGELFF.

This clone was detected only once. This chain uses TRBV28 with TRBJ2-5; tentative D call: TRBD2 (6 bases). The CDR3 length is 14 residues. V lost 3 bases and J 7 bases, leaving 15 bases between the germline ends. CDR1 is MDHEN and CDR2 is SYDVKM in the germline V gene. The CDR3 region is CASSLGRLEVTQYF. The CDR3 DNA is TGTGCCAGCAGTTTGGGGAGACTAGAGGTGACCCAGTACTTC.

This clone was recorded a few times. The DNA of the CDR3 is TGTGCCAGCAGCTCGACAGTCTCTGGGGCCAACGTCCTGACTTTC. Translation: CASSSTVSGANVLTF. The chain uses TRBV28 and TRBJ2-6; tentatively, D is TRBD1 (5 bases). Germline CDR1 MDHEN, CDR2 SYDVKM. The CDR3 contains 15 residues. The V end lost 6 bases, the J end lost 0 bases, and 9 bases lay between the germline ends.

The rearrangement links TRBV25-1 to TRBJ1-1; D might be TRBD1 (6 bases). The V and J ends lost 4 bases and 5 bases respectively, with 17 bases between them. Germline lookup yields CDR1 MGHDK and CDR2 SYGVNS. The CDR3 totals 15 residues. The CDR3 nucleotides are TGTGCCAGCAGTGCTGGGACACCCATGAGGACTGAAGCTTTCTTT. The encoded protein is CASSAGTPMRTEAFF.

The genes are TRBV19 and TRBJ1-2; unclear D gene. The CDR3 totals 14 residues. Germline-derived CDR1 and CDR2 are LNHDA and SQIVND (reference sequence). V was trimmed by 3 bases and J by 2 bases, leaving 10 bases between them. The CDR3 sequence: CASSIVGRNYGYTF. CDR3 nucleotide sequence: TGTGCCAGTAGTATCGTCGGACGAAACTATGGCTACACCTTC.

There are a few counts of this clone. The same CDR3 is also encoded by other DNA sequences in this sample. The chain uses TRBV20-1 and TRBJ1-1; D uncertain. The CDR3 totals 11 residues. Deletions cut 1 base from V and 4 bases from J, with 4 bases between. Germline CDR1 reads DFQATT; CDR2 reads SNEGSKA (reference sequence). CDR3 amino acids: CSARGGTEAFF. Here the CDR3 DNA reads TGCAGTGCTAGAGGGGGCACTGAAGCTTTCTTT.

The CDR3 spells CASSLDGDGELFF. CDR3 coding DNA: TGCGCCAGCAGCTTGGATGGGGACGGGGAGCTGTTTTTT. V gene TRBV5-1 combines with J gene TRBJ2-2; D unclear. The germline V gene has CDR1 SGHRS and CDR2 YFSETQ. V was cut by 0 bases and J by 7 bases, with 7 bases left in between. The CDR3 extends over 13 amino acids.

The chain joins TRBV11-2 to TRBJ1-4; D is unclear. V gave up 1 base and J gave up 8 bases, with 14 bases separating them. CDR3 length equals 15 residues. The germline V gene encodes CDR1 SGHAT and CDR2 FQNNGV. CDR3 nucleotides: TGTGCCAGCAGCTTAGGGGTGGAGGGTTTAGAAAAACTGTTTTTT. This codes for CASSLGVEGLEKLFF.

The chain links TRBV5-1 to TRBJ2-7, with D uncertain. V was pared by 7 bases and J by 2 bases, with 13 bases between. The germline gives CDR1 SGHRS, CDR2 YFSETQ. The CDR3 totals 13 residues. CDR3 sequence reads: CASRSAVAYEQYF. The CDR3 DNA reads TGCGCCAGCCGCTCGGCGGTTGCCTACGAGCAGTACTTC.

This chain links TRBV28 with TRBJ1-6; D may be TRBD1 (6 bases). V lost 3 bases and J lost 8, with 20 bases in between. Germline V gives CDR1 MDHEN, CDR2 SYDVKM. The CDR3 has 17 residues. As DNA, the CDR3 is TGTGCCAGCAGTTTTATGACAGGACCCCTTTCGGATTCACCCCTCCACTTT. Its translation: CASSFMTGPLSDSPLHF.

This chain joins TRBV6-5 and TRBJ2-1; the match to TRBD2 covers 12 bases. The CDR3 runs 16 residues. J gave up 7 bases and V 0 bases, and 4 bases lay outside the gene matches. In germline, CDR1 is MNHEY, CDR2 SVGAGI. The CDR3 spells CASSYSGLAGSNEQFF. CDR3 coding DNA: TGTGCCAGCAGTTACTCAGGACTAGCGGGATCTAATGAGCAGTTCTTC.

The J gene is TRBJ2-3, the V gene TRBV25-1, with TRBD2 identical over 10 bases. Losses at the gene ends were 8 bases for V and 4 bases for J; bases not matched to a gene: 3. Germline lookup yields CDR1 MGHDK and CDR2 SYGVNS. The CDR3 contains 13 residues. The CDR3 nucleotides read TGTGCCAGCCTAGCGGGAGTTGCAGATACGCAGTATTTT. Translating it yields CASLAGVADTQYF.

This chain links TRBV30 with TRBJ2-7; 7 bases agree with TRBD1. V lost 0 bases to trimming and J lost 4 bases; unmatched junction nucleotides: 6. Germline values: CDR1 GTSNPN, CDR2 SVGIG (reference sequence). The CDR3 covers 14 residues. The CDR3 region has the DNA TGTGCCTGGAGTGTACTCCAGGGGGAGTACGAGCAGTACTTC. It yields the protein CAWSVLQGEYEQYF.

This chain links TRBV6-1 with TRBJ1-1; TRBD1 matches 9 bases. Germline CDR1 and CDR2: MNHNS and SASEGT. This CDR3 spans 15 amino acids. V trimming: 7 bases; J trimming: 5 bases; junction bases outside the gene matches: 11. CDR3 bases: TGTGCCAGCACACGGGACAGGGAAATAGGGACTGAAGCTTTCTTT. It specifies CASTRDREIGTEAFF.

The chain uses TRBV5-4 and TRBJ2-2; 8 bases are a match to TRBD2. This CDR3 has 16 residues. Germline V CDR1 and CDR2: SGHNT, YYREEE (reference sequence). The ends lost 5 bases at V and 5 bases at J; junction bases unmatched: 11. The CDR3 spells CASRQSGSRRTGELFF. The CDR3 region has the DNA TGTGCCAGCAGACAGAGCGGGAGTCGGCGTACCGGGGAGCTGTTTTTT.

V is TRBV15 and J is TRBJ2-3, with 10 bases matching TRBD2. The CDR3 loop spans 15 amino acids. Germline V gene lookup returns CDR1 LNHNV and CDR2 YYDKDF (reference sequence). V gave up 5 bases and J gave up 6 bases; unmatched junction bases: 8. In DNA, the CDR3 is TGTGCCACCAGCGGGCTAGCGGGAGTTATTGATACGCAGTATTTT. Its protein product is CATSGLAGVIDTQYF.

This clone was seen only a few times. This chain uses TRBV5-1 with TRBJ1-1; 10 bases agree with TRBD1. This CDR3 is built from 14 residues. Germline assignment: CDR1 SGHRS and CDR2 YFSETQ. The J segment lost 3 bases and the V segment lost 4 bases, leaving 3 bases of the junction unmatched. CDR3 sequence: CASSGGTGDTEAFF. In DNA form, the CDR3 reads TGCGCCAGCAGCGGAGGGACAGGGGACACTGAAGCTTTCTTT. Drawing the rest from reference TRBV5-1 and TRBJ1-1, the complete variable domain is KAGVTQTPRYLIKTRGQQVTLSCSPISGHRSVSWYQQTPGQGLQFLFEYFSETQRNKGNFPGRFSGRQFSNSRSEMNVSTLELGDSALYLCASSGGTGDTEAFFGQGTRLTVV.

This clone was seen more than once but under ten times. CDR3 sequence: CASSQDSVGEQFF. CDR3 sequence (DNA): TGTGCCAGCAGCCAGGACAGTGTCGGTGAGCAGTTCTTC. The chain has TRBV7-3 and TRBJ2-1, with D maybe TRBD1 (6 bases). The CDR3 spans 13 residues. Germline V gene lookup returns CDR1 SGHTA and CDR2 FQGTGA. V dropped 5 bases and J dropped 9 bases, with 14 bases sitting between them. The whole variable domain, remainder taken from reference TRBV7-3 and TRBJ2-1, is GAGVSQTPSNKVTEKGKYVELRCDPISGHTALYWYRQSLGQGPEFLIYFQGTGAADDSGLPNDRFFAVRPEGSVSTLKIQRTERGDSAVYLCASSQDSVGEQFFGPGTRLTVL.